Listed here are 10 T cell receptor beta chains from one sample, sequenced in a study of T cell responses to AZD1222 COVID-19 vaccine. Measured with immunoSEQ multiplex PCR; TCRdb has only the in-frame clones, and not every one. The sample has about 140,000 clones, about 90% seen once. Here the sequenced sample was peripheral blood, taken 28 days after the second AZD1222 dose. Receptor source: an adult who received the AZD1222 COVID-19 vaccine.

This clone came up once. The chain links TRBV4-3 to TRBJ2-3; D could derive from TRBD1 or TRBD2 (6 bases each). Deletions cut 1 base from V and 0 bases from J, with 11 bases between. From germline, CDR1 is LGHNA and CDR2 YSLEER. This CDR3 has 16 residues. The CDR3 DNA reads as TGCGCCAGCAGCCAAGTAGGAGGGGGGAGCACAGATACGCAGTATTTT. This codes for CASSQVGGGSTDTQYF.

V is TRBV11-2 and J is TRBJ1-1; the match to TRBD1 covers 9 bases. Losses at the gene ends were 5 bases for V and 6 bases for J; bases not matched to a gene: 4. Germline CDR1 reads SGHAT; CDR2 reads FQNNGV. The CDR3 extends over 13 amino acids. The CDR3 loop reads CASSLRQGAEAFF. Here the CDR3 DNA reads TGTGCCAGCAGCCTAAGACAGGGGGCTGAAGCTTTCTTT.

V and J are TRBV7-3 and TRBJ2-2; D gene unclear. V dropped 5 bases and J dropped 6 bases, with 7 bases sitting between them. CDR1 is SGHTA, CDR2 FQGTGA, per germline. The CDR3 runs 12 residues. The CDR3 region is CASSPRPGELFF. CDR3 sequence (DNA): TGTGCCAGCAGCCCGAGGCCCGGGGAGCTGTTTTTT.

The rearrangement joins TRBV19 to TRBJ1-4; D is unresolved. From germline, CDR1 is LNHDA and CDR2 SQIVND (reference sequence). This CDR3 region has 10 residues. Trimming took off 10 bases at V and 8 bases at J, with 8 bases between the two ends. CDR3 in amino acids: CATLAEKLFF. CDR3 sequence (DNA): TGTGCCACCTTAGCGGAAAAACTGTTTTTT.

This sequence joins TRBV5-1 and TRBJ2-7; 9 nucleotides line up with TRBD1. The CDR3 contains 16 residues. Trimming at V came to 2 bases and at J to 2 bases, leaving 8 bases not matched to a gene. The germline V gene encodes CDR1 SGHRS and CDR2 YFSETQ. The CDR3 bases are TGCGCCAGCAGCTTTGGCCCCGGGACAGGGACCTACGAGCAGTACTTC. It translates to CASSFGPGTGTYEQYF.

The rearrangement links TRBV6-5 to TRBJ1-2; D is possibly TRBD1 (5 bases). The CDR3 runs to 14 residues. The germline V gene has CDR1 MNHEY and CDR2 SVGAGI. The V gene lost 0 bases and the J gene lost 4 bases, with 9 bases spanning the gap. The CDR3 DNA follows: TGTGCCAGCAGTTACTCGCGGGGGTCCTATGGCTACACCTTC. Protein sequence: CASSYSRGSYGYTF.

The chain links TRBV28 to TRBJ1-5; tentative D call: TRBD1 (5 bases). Trimming stripped 5 bases from V and 9 bases from J, with 23 bases between. The V gene's germline CDR1 is MDHEN and CDR2 SYDVKM. This CDR3 comprises 16 residues. CDR3 DNA sequence: TGTGCCAGCAGTCCGACACGGGGGGTTGTCGGGAGGCCCCAGCATTTT. Its translation is CASSPTRGVVGRPQHF.

This chain's CDR3 is CASSKGTGRDEKLFF. The CDR3 DNA sequence: TGTGCCAGCAGTAAGGGGACAGGGCGTGATGAAAAACTGTTTTTT. The chain joins TRBV2 to TRBJ1-4; TRBD1 matches 9 bases. V shed 5 bases and J 6 bases; nucleotides not matched to a gene: 7. The CDR3 is made up of 15 amino acids. Per the germline V gene, CDR1 is SNHLY and CDR2 is FYNNEI.

The chain employs TRBV12-3 or TRBV12-4 and TRBJ1-2; unclear D gene. This CDR3 is 12 amino acids long. V gave up 3 bases and J gave up 8 bases, with 10 bases separating them. DNA of the CDR3: TGTGCCAGCAGTTTGAGAGGGTTCGGCTACACCTTC. Encoded protein: CASSLRGFGYTF.

Concerning this clone itself: The germline gene is not matched at one end of the junction; a read error may be the cause. The CDR3 region has the DNA TGTGCCAGCAGTTACTCGGGGACTAGCGCATTACGAGCAGTCTTC. It codes for CASSYSGTSALRAVF. The genes are TRBV6-5 and TRBJ2-7; 10 bases align to TRBD2. The CDR3 is 15 amino acids. CDR1 and CDR2 from the germline V gene are MNHEY and SVGAGI.